The sequence of this T cell receptor beta chain was determined in a study of blood T cell repertoires in COVID-19. The wider study: The United States, Italy and Spain were the sources of the acute and convalescent COVID-19 samples.

Germline loops: CDR1 LNHDA, CDR2 SQIVND (reference sequence). This CDR3 spans 10 amino acids. The germline V and J ends were trimmed by 10 bases and 5 bases, with 8 bases remaining between them. Per the study methods: The authors estimated nucleated cell counts from reference gene primer amplification. Measured with immunoSEQ multiplex PCR; TCRdb has only the in-frame clones, and not every one. V and J calls plus clone size are reproduced from that table; the DNA served to infer D and trimming. Here the sample spans 200,000 or so clones, approximately 90% being singletons. Participants' reported clinical history set cohort assignment. This clone occurred once.

V gene TRBV19 combines with J gene TRBJ1-2; D remains ambiguous. Sequenced material: PBMCs or T cells enriched from blood (not recorded which). The source of this sequence is a woman aged 40 to 50 with acute COVID-19. CDR3 sequence reads: CATRGYGYTF. CDR3 DNA sequence: TGTGCCACAAGAGGGTATGGCTACACCTTC.